This T cell receptor beta chain was identified during a study of blood T cells in healthy people across ages. This clonotype appeared a few times. The CDR3 consists of 19 residues. Looked up from germline, CDR1 is DFQATT and CDR2 is SNEGSKA (reference sequence). V trimming: 3 bases; J trimming: 7 bases; junction bases outside the gene matches: 22. PBMCs numbering at least 6.5 million were isolated per sample. For the second PCR, which ran for roughly 7 to 11 cycles, a sample-barcoded 5' primer and a J-beta primer mix were used. Samples each returned at least 3 million CDR3-containing paired-end reads. MiXCR was run by TCRdb on the 5' RACE reads, yielding one entry per CDR3 protein. The sample has hundreds of thousands of distinct CDR3 sequences, 45% to 70% seen once; the top ten hold 25% to 30%.

The V and J genes are TRBV20-1 and TRBJ1-5; 9 positions agree with TRBD1. The sample comprised blood. The sequence was collected from a middle-aged man in good health. This CDR3 is CSASMEWATGTGFNQPQHF. The CDR3 DNA reads as TGCAGTGCTAGTATGGAGTGGGCCACCGGGACAGGGTTTAACCAGCCCCAGCATTTT.